This TCR beta chain is drawn from a study of control samples from healthy donors and cancer patients. Using immunoSEQ multiplex PCR, the repertoire was profiled, and TCRdb retains in-frame clones only, with some absent. Of approximately 90,000 clones listed, about nine tenths were seen once; the top ten hold around 14%. V shed 1 base and J shed 0 bases, with 12 bases lying between them. Germline CDR1 and CDR2: SEHNR and FQNEAQ (reference sequence). This CDR3 comprises 16 residues. The chain recombines TRBV7-9 with TRBJ1-1; D may be TRBD1 (5 bases). Sample: blood. This receptor was obtained from a woman aged 70 to 79 in good health. Written as DNA, the CDR3 is TGTGCCAGCAGCTTAGGGCAGGGAACGTTGAACACTGAAGCTTTCTTT. It codes for CASSLGQGTLNTEAFF.